This T cell receptor (beta chain) derives from a study of cytomegalovirus exposure and HLA in healthy donors. As for this clone: The antigen remains unidentified.

The protocol was immunoSEQ multiplex PCR, while the TCRdb copy is restricted to in-frame clones and leaves out a portion. The table shows 150,000 to 200,000 clones, with around 96% occurring only once. Study-level findings and limits: Investigators reported 150 to 200 TCR beta chains as tied to cytomegalovirus. Subsequent analysis found a tendency for first-cohort TCR clusters to co-occur within the 95 to 150 validation repertoires.

CDR3 length equals 14 residues. The germline V gene encodes CDR1 SQVTM and CDR2 ANQGSEA. V gave up 7 bases and J gave up 5 bases; unmatched junction bases: 8. The donors were members of the validation cohort, which comprised 120 subjects and was separate from the first cohort of roughly 700 subjects. The gene calls are TRBV29-1 and TRBJ2-3, with 11 bases identical to TRBD1. The specimen was PBMCs. This receptor was obtained from a woman younger than 35 in good health and CMV-seronegative. CDR3 region: CSARGQGAVDTQYF. CDR3 bases: TGCAGCGCCCGTGGACAGGGGGCCGTAGATACGCAGTATTTT.